Listed here are 27 T cell receptor beta chains from one sample, sequenced in a study of blood T cells in healthy people across ages. A J-beta primer mix and a sample-barcoded 5' primer were used in a second PCR of about 6 to 12 cycles. In TCRdb, the 5' RACE reads were re-called with MiXCR into one record per CDR3 protein. The sample contains roughly 900,000 distinct CDR3 sequences, 45% to 50% of which appear only once. What was sequenced was blood. The receptors originated from a man between 25 and 39 years old in good health.

This clonotype was seen a handful of times. The genes are TRBV4-1 and TRBJ2-7; the D call may be TRBD1 or TRBD2 (6 bases each). Germline CDR1 and CDR2: MGHRA and YSYEKL. V lost 2 bases and J 3 bases, leaving 20 bases between the germline ends. This CDR3 is 17 amino acids long. CDR3 nucleotide sequence: TGCGCCAGCAGCCAAATCGAGGGGGGCGATAAGGGCTACGAGCAGTACTTC. This sequence encodes CASSQIEGGDKGYEQYF.

This clonotype was seen repeatedly, ten times or more. The V and J genes are TRBV27 and TRBJ2-1; 9 positions agree with TRBD1. This CDR3 is built from 15 residues. V dropped 2 bases and J dropped 5; count of bases not matched to a gene: 4. CDR1 is MNHEY, CDR2 SMNVEV, per germline (reference sequence). CDR3 amino acids: CASSLGQGFDNEQFF. For the CDR3, the DNA is TGTGCCAGCAGTTTAGGACAGGGGTTCGACAATGAGCAGTTCTTC.

This chain links TRBV7-2 with TRBJ1-5, with TRBD1 as a possible D gene (5 bases). The CDR3 runs 13 residues. V lost 6 bases, J lost 11 bases, and 17 bases lay in between. CDR1 is SGHTA and CDR2 is FQGNSA in the germline V gene. The CDR3, as DNA: TGTGCCAGCAGTCTGGGACTGTTCCAAGCCCAGCATTTT. Amino acid sequence: CASSLGLFQAQHF.

This clonotype was counted many times. The chain carries TRBV2 and TRBJ2-5, with D perhaps matching TRBD1 or TRBD2 (6 bases each). V was pared by 6 bases and J by 5 bases, with 22 bases between. Germline loops: CDR1 SNHLY, CDR2 FYNNEI. There are 16 residues in the CDR3. The CDR3 protein is CASSATEGGAGETQYF. The CDR3 coding sequence is TGTGCCAGCAGCGCGACGGAGGGGGGCGCGGGGGAGACCCAGTACTTC. Full variable domain (rest looked up from reference TRBV2 and TRBJ2-5): EPEVTQTPSHQVTQMGQEVILRCVPISNHLYFYWYRQILGQKVEFLVSFYNNEISEKSEIFDDQFSVERPDGSNFTLKIRSTKLEDSAMYFCASSATEGGAGETQYFGPGTRLLVL.

This clonotype was recorded a few times. The chain uses TRBV27 and TRBJ2-1; possible D gene TRBD1, 5 bases. This CDR3 is built from 13 residues. Germline V gene sequence: CDR1 MNHEY, CDR2 SMNVEV (reference sequence). Trimming removed 2 bases from V and 7 bases from J, with 9 bases in between. CDR3 DNA sequence: TGTGCCAGCAGTTTAAAGGGGTGGAATGAGCAGTTCTTC. The encoded protein is CASSLKGWNEQFF.

The genes are TRBV10-3 and TRBJ1-4; 8 bases are shared with TRBD1. With 6 bases clipped from V and 7 bases from J, the junction kept 4 bases outside the gene matches. This CDR3 comprises 13 residues. Germline loops: CDR1 ENHRY, CDR2 SYGVKD. The CDR3 loop reads CAISGTGPEKLFF. The CDR3, as DNA: TGTGCCATCAGCGGGACAGGCCCTGAAAAACTGTTTTTT.

The CDR3 loop is CASSYRGTGLSYNEQFF. In DNA form, the CDR3 reads TGTGCCAGCAGTTATCGCGGAACAGGGCTCTCCTACAATGAGCAGTTCTTC. This sequence joins TRBV6-5 and TRBJ2-1; D is possibly TRBD1 (6 bases). The V end was cut by 3 bases, the J end by 0 bases, with 15 bases between. There are 17 residues in the CDR3. Germline V gene lookup returns CDR1 MNHEY and CDR2 SVGAGI.

The V and J genes are TRBV4-1 and TRBJ2-1; the D gene is possibly TRBD2 (7 bases). Trimming pared 6 bases from V and 10 bases from J, leaving 19 bases between. The CDR3 loop spans 14 amino acids. The germline V gene has CDR1 MGHRA and CDR2 YSYEKL. The CDR3: CASSSGGEIEEQFF. As DNA, the CDR3 is TGCGCCAGCAGTTCGGGGGGCGAAATAGAGGAGCAGTTCTTC.

This chain joins TRBV16 and TRBJ1-5, with D perhaps TRBD1 (6 bases). The germline V gene has CDR1 KGHSY and CDR2 FQNENV. Trimming took 0 bases from V and 3 from J, leaving 21 bases between them. The length of the CDR3 is 19 residues. CDR3 coding DNA: TGTGCCAGCAGCCAATCGCTAATACAGGGCGGTCATTCCAATCAGCCCCAGCATTTT. It translates to CASSQSLIQGGHSNQPQHF.

The chain carries TRBV4-1 and TRBJ2-1; D is undetermined. CDR1 is MGHRA and CDR2 is YSYEKL in the germline V gene. The CDR3 runs 14 residues. The V and J ends lost 3 bases and 7 bases respectively, with 13 bases between them. The CDR3 is CASSQPEPWNEQFF. The CDR3 nucleotides are TGCGCCAGCAGCCAGCCGGAACCCTGGAATGAGCAGTTCTTC.

The chain is built from TRBV6-4 and TRBJ1-5; tentative D call: TRBD1 (6 bases). V lost 3 bases and J lost 4, with 10 bases in between. The CDR3 loop spans 14 amino acids. Germline CDR1 reads MRHNA; CDR2 reads SNTAGT. The CDR3 DNA is TGTGCCAGCAGTGAGGTAGGGGGGAATCAGCCCCAGCATTTT. Amino acid sequence: CASSEVGGNQPQHF.

This clonotype was seen a handful of times. J is TRBJ2-3 and V is TRBV5-1; D call uncertain. CDR3 length: 14 residues. Germline CDR1 is SGHRS and CDR2 is YFSETQ. V lost 0 bases and J 4 bases, leaving 9 bases between the germline ends. The CDR3 is CASSLEVLPDTQYF. In DNA, the CDR3 is TGCGCCAGCAGCTTGGAGGTGCTACCAGATACGCAGTATTTT.

This rearrangement joins TRBV12-3 or TRBV12-4 to TRBJ1-6, with 7 bases lining up with TRBD1. The CDR3 is 15 amino acids. The V gene end was trimmed by 6 bases and the J gene end by 9 bases; junction bases not matched to a gene: 11. CDR3 in amino acids: CASRPGTASASPLHF. DNA for the CDR3: TGTGCCAGCAGGCCCGGGACAGCCTCGGCTTCACCCCTCCACTTT.

This clonotype was found a few times. The V and J genes are TRBV20-1 and TRBJ1-4; D not certain. V gave up 0 bases and J gave up 6 bases, with 14 bases separating them. The germline CDR1 and CDR2 sequences are DFQATT and SNEGSKA (reference sequence). The CDR3 is made up of 15 amino acids. The CDR3 protein is CSARDFEGLDEKLFF. CDR3 sequence (DNA): TGCAGTGCTAGAGATTTCGAGGGTCTCGATGAAAAACTGTTTTTT.

This chain uses TRBV4-2 with TRBJ2-5, with 12 bases that match TRBD2. Germline CDR1 reads LGHNA; CDR2 reads YNFKEQ. This CDR3 region has 18 residues. Germline trimming cut 0 bases from V and 6 bases from J; bases unmatched to any gene: 11. As DNA, the CDR3 is TGTGCCAGCAGCCAAGAGTTGCTAGCGGGGGGGCCGACGAAGACCCAGTACTTC. Protein: CASSQELLAGGPTKTQYF.

This clonotype was found once. The chain employs TRBV6-5 and TRBJ2-3; the D call may be TRBD1 or TRBD2 (6 bases each). V lost 2 bases to trimming and J lost 4 bases, with 16 bases between them. Germline lookup yields CDR1 MNHEY and CDR2 SVGAGI. The CDR3 length is 16 residues. This CDR3 reads CASSYGRTAGADTQYF. The CDR3, as DNA: TGTGCCAGCAGTTACGGGAGGACAGCTGGGGCAGATACGCAGTATTTT.

In the case of this clonotype: Possible read error: a much larger clone is one base away. V is TRBV20-1 and J is TRBJ2-1, with 10 bases lining up with TRBD2. The CDR3 length is 16 residues. Germline lookup yields CDR1 DFQATT and CDR2 SNEGSKA (reference sequence). The CDR3 nucleotides are TGCGGTGCTAGAGATGAAACTAGCGGGGAAATCAATGAGCAGTTCTTC. This codes for CGARDETSGEINEQFF.

With respect to this clonotype: Because the CDR3 is missing its conserved closing phenylalanine or tryptophan, this is likely a read error. The rearrangement uses TRBV6-5 and TRBJ2-3; TRBD2 might be the D (6 bases). Between the trimmed V and J ends, which lost 0 bases and 6 bases, there was a span of 13 bases. Germline V gene sequence: CDR1 MNHEY, CDR2 SVGAGI. The CDR3 totals 15 residues. The CDR3 region is CASSYSRGGGDTQYY. The CDR3 nucleotides read TGTGCCAGCAGTTACTCGAGGGGAGGAGGTGATACGCAGTATTAT.

V is TRBV27 and J is TRBJ2-1; D unresolved. Trimming took 6 bases from V and 7 from J, leaving 16 bases between them. Germline CDR1 reads MNHEY; CDR2 reads SMNVEV (reference sequence). The CDR3 covers 14 residues. The CDR3 DNA reads as TGTGCCAGCAGCCCCATACCGATTTTGAATGAGCAGTTCTTC. It translates to CASSPIPILNEQFF.

This sequence joins TRBV3-1 and TRBJ1-2, with 10 bases identical to TRBD1. V dropped 3 bases and J dropped 5; count of bases not matched to a gene: 6. The CDR3 is 15 amino acids. CDR1 LGHDT and CDR2 YNNKEL come from the germline V gene (reference sequence). DNA for the CDR3: TGTGCCAGCAGCCAGTATAGACAGGGGGCGTATGGCTACACCTTC. Protein sequence: CASSQYRQGAYGYTF.

The V call is TRBV12-3 or TRBV12-4, the J call TRBJ2-2, with D unclear. The CDR3 is 12 amino acids. With 6 bases removed from V and 6 bases from J, the gap between germline ends came to 8 bases. CDR3 in amino acids: CASSPDSGELFF. The CDR3 DNA is TGTGCCAGCAGCCCCGATTCCGGGGAGCTGTTTTTT.

The rearrangement joins TRBV7-2 to TRBJ2-7; tentative D call: TRBD2 (6 bases). This CDR3 is 15 amino acids long. CDR1 SGHTA and CDR2 FQGNSA come from the germline V gene. The V end was cut by 0 bases, the J end by 4 bases, with 13 bases between. The CDR3 nucleotides are TGTGCCAGCAGCTTAGCCCGGGACTCACTGTACGAGCAGTACTTC. Protein sequence: CASSLARDSLYEQYF.

This clonotype appeared a few times. The rearrangement links TRBV5-1 to TRBJ2-6; 7 nucleotides align to TRBD1. V lost 3 bases to trimming and J lost 0 bases; unmatched junction nucleotides: 9. Germline V lookup: CDR1 SGHRS, CDR2 YFSETQ. This CDR3 spans 18 amino acids. Here the CDR3 reads CASSSSTGTFSGANVLTF. The CDR3 nucleotides are TGCGCCAGCAGCTCCTCGACAGGGACATTCTCTGGGGCCAACGTCCTGACTTTC.

This clonotype has more than one count but fewer than ten. J is TRBJ2-1 and V is TRBV20-1, with a tentative D call TRBD1 (7 bases). The CDR3 spans 15 residues. CDR1 is DFQATT, CDR2 SNEGSKA, per germline (reference sequence). V lost 0 bases, J lost 5 bases, and 14 bases lay in between. The CDR3 DNA reads TGCAGTGCTAGAGATGGGGGGACAGACCACAATGAGCAGTTCTTC. Translated: CSARDGGTDHNEQFF.

This clonotype appeared a few times. The chain recombines TRBV28 with TRBJ2-7; the D gene is possibly TRBD1 (6 bases). Germline-derived CDR1 and CDR2 are MDHEN and SYDVKM. V was pared by 8 bases and J by 2 bases, with 19 bases between. The CDR3 loop spans 15 amino acids. The CDR3 sequence is CASVPLTGDPYEQYF. CDR3 bases: TGTGCCAGCGTACCTTTGACAGGAGATCCCTACGAGCAGTACTTC.

The chain combines TRBV15 with TRBJ1-3; D uncertain. Per the germline V gene, CDR1 is LNHNV and CDR2 is YYDKDF (reference sequence). The CDR3 is made up of 13 amino acids. V was pared by 0 bases and J by 13 bases, with 13 bases between. As DNA, the CDR3 is TGTGCCACCAGCAGAGATAAGGGAGCCGCTATATATTTT. This sequence encodes CATSRDKGAAIYF.

The genes are TRBV20-1 and TRBJ2-3; 11 bases map to TRBD2. V gave up 6 bases and J gave up 0 bases; unmatched junction bases: 5. The CDR3 contains 15 residues. CDR1 DFQATT and CDR2 SNEGSKA come from the germline V gene (reference sequence). The CDR3 is CSAVRLAGSTDTQYF. As DNA, the CDR3 is TGCAGTGCCGTCCGACTAGCGGGGAGCACAGATACGCAGTATTTT.